This entry is about one T cell receptor beta chain. The germline V and J ends were trimmed by 3 bases and 6 bases, with 12 bases remaining between them. The germline V gene encodes CDR1 SEHNR and CDR2 FQNEAQ (reference sequence). The CDR3 loop spans 13 amino acids. PCR primers comprised 60 Vbeta and 13 Jbeta primers. The method was immunoSEQ multiplex PCR; TCRdb's version includes in-frame clones alone and lacks a portion of them. This table holds roughly 50,000 clones. The sample comes from a study of cytomegalovirus exposure and HLA in healthy donors. The V and J genes are TRBV7-9 and TRBJ2-7; no reliable D call. Sequencing was done on a sample of PBMCs. This clonotype was obtained from a middle-aged woman in good health and CMV-seronegative. The CDR3 loop reads CASSFRDSTEQYF. CDR3 in DNA: TGTGCCAGCAGCTTCCGAGACTCTACCGAGCAGTACTTC.